These 14 T cell receptor beta chains share one sample of origin, sequenced in a study of chemoradiotherapy in HPV16-positive cancers. The data were produced by immunoSEQ multiplex PCR, yet TCRdb's version contains in-frame clones alone and is incomplete. The sample gives more than 35,000 clones, around 82% of which show up once; roughly 5% is in the top ten. The material sequenced was blood, taken from a patient who underwent chemoradiotherapy. These receptors originate from a human donor with HPV-associated anogenital cancer.

With regard to this clone: The same CDR3 is also encoded by other DNA sequences in this sample. This rearrangement joins TRBV6-5 to TRBJ1-1; 9 positions match TRBD1. The CDR3 totals 15 residues. After removal of 0 bases from V and 3 bases from J, the junction contained 2 bases not matched to a gene. The germline V gene has CDR1 MNHEY and CDR2 SVGAGI. For the CDR3, the DNA is TGTGCCAGCAGTTACTCGAGGACAGGGGACACTGAAGCTTTCTTT. This codes for CASSYSRTGDTEAFF.

The rearrangement uses TRBV5-1 and TRBJ1-5, with 8 nucleotides matching TRBD1. With 0 bases clipped from V and 10 bases from J, the junction kept 18 bases outside the gene matches. Per the germline V gene, CDR1 is SGHRS and CDR2 is YFSETQ. This CDR3 is 18 amino acids long. CDR3 amino acids: CASSLGGTGLRLLHPQHF. In DNA, the CDR3 is TGCGCCAGCAGCTTGGGGGGGACAGGACTAAGACTACTTCATCCCCAGCATTTT.

The V and J genes are TRBV6-1 and TRBJ1-1; D unresolved. Between the trimmed V and J ends, which lost 2 bases and 3 bases, there was a span of 7 bases. The CDR3 consists of 13 residues. Germline V lookup: CDR1 MNHNS, CDR2 SASEGT. This CDR3 reads CASSENTYTEAFF. The CDR3 DNA is TGTGCCAGCAGTGAAAACACGTACACTGAAGCTTTCTTT.

The CDR3: CASSIKGAGGEAFF. The DNA for the CDR3 is TGTGCCAGTAGTATTAAGGGGGCGGGCGGTGAAGCTTTCTTT. The chain links TRBV19 to TRBJ1-1; 7 bases are a match to TRBD1. Per germline, CDR1 LNHDA and CDR2 SQIVND (reference sequence). The CDR3 spans 14 residues. With V trimmed by 3 bases and J by 7 bases, 8 bases remained unmatched.

The gene calls are TRBV7-9 and TRBJ2-7, with 9 positions matching TRBD1. Germline V gives CDR1 SEHNR, CDR2 FQNEAQ (reference sequence). Trimming took 1 base from V and 3 from J; bases not matched to a gene: 4. CDR3 length: 15 residues. The CDR3 region is CASSLVGQGIYEQYF. The CDR3 bases are TGTGCCAGCAGCTTAGTAGGACAGGGGATCTACGAGCAGTACTTC.

The rearrangement uses TRBV11-3 and TRBJ2-5, with D possibly being TRBD1 (6 bases). Germline V CDR1 and CDR2: SGHNT, YENEEA. The CDR3 runs to 16 residues. Trimming pared 1 base from V and 4 bases from J, leaving 16 bases between. This CDR3 is CASSLVQAGETETQYF. The CDR3 nucleotides read TGTGCCAGCAGCTTAGTGCAGGCAGGGGAGACAGAGACCCAGTACTTC.

The chain recombines TRBV19 with TRBJ1-1; D gene unclear. The CDR3 spans 12 residues. Germline CDR1 reads LNHDA; CDR2 reads SQIVND (reference sequence). V shed 8 bases and J shed 2 bases, with 9 bases lying between them. The chain's CDR3 is CASLSANTEAFF. DNA for the CDR3: TGTGCCAGTTTATCAGCTAACACTGAAGCTTTCTTT.

The gene calls are TRBV14 and TRBJ2-5, with TRBD2 matching 7 bases. Germline loops: CDR1 SGHDN, CDR2 FVKESK. With 1 base clipped from V and 4 bases from J, the junction kept 6 bases outside the gene matches. The CDR3 loop spans 15 amino acids. CDR3 coding DNA: TGTGCCAGCAGCCAAGCCCAGCGGGGCGGAGAGACCCAGTACTTC. Translation: CASSQAQRGGETQYF.

CDR3 sequence reads: CASSPETDTQYF. DNA for the CDR3: TGTGCCAGCAGCCCAGAAACAGATACGCAGTATTTT. V and J are TRBV7-9 and TRBJ2-3; D not resolved. V lost 5 bases and J 3 bases, leaving 6 bases between the germline ends. This CDR3 region has 12 residues. Per germline, CDR1 SEHNR and CDR2 FQNEAQ (reference sequence).

This sequence joins TRBV13 and TRBJ2-1; a possible D gene is TRBD1 (5 bases). Germline V gene sequence: CDR1 PRHDT, CDR2 FYEKMQ (reference sequence). The V and J ends lost 5 bases and 6 bases respectively, with 11 bases between them. The CDR3 is 13 residues long. The CDR3 DNA reads TGTGCCAGCAGCGAAGGGGTTCCCAATGAGCAGTTCTTC. Amino acids: CASSEGVPNEQFF.

The CDR3 loop reads CASSLASGGNEQFF. The CDR3 DNA sequence: TGCGCCAGCAGCCTCGCCAGCGGGGGAAATGAGCAGTTCTTC. The J gene is TRBJ2-1, the V gene TRBV5-1, with TRBD2 matching 8 bases. V trimming: 4 bases; J trimming: 7 bases; junction bases outside the gene matches: 7. The germline V gene has CDR1 SGHRS and CDR2 YFSETQ. The CDR3 loop spans 14 amino acids.

The chain uses TRBV5-4 and TRBJ1-1; D gene ambiguous. With 4 bases removed from V and 4 bases from J, the gap between germline ends came to 17 bases. The germline V gene has CDR1 SGHNT and CDR2 YYREEE (reference sequence). This CDR3 region has 15 residues. The CDR3 nucleotides read TGTGCCAGCAGCCCGACGCCCATCGCGGGCACTGAAGCTTTCTTT. Amino acids: CASSPTPIAGTEAFF.

The V call is TRBV5-1, the J call TRBJ1-4; no definite D call. The CDR3 totals 14 residues. CDR1 and CDR2 from the germline V gene are SGHRS and YFSETQ. Trimming pared 4 bases from V and 3 bases from J, leaving 10 bases between. The CDR3 sequence: CASSPTPANEKLFF. The CDR3 nucleotides are TGCGCCAGCAGCCCAACACCGGCTAATGAAAAACTGTTTTTT.

The chain joins TRBV11-2 to TRBJ2-5, with D unresolved. The CDR3 has 13 residues. Per the germline V gene, CDR1 is SGHAT and CDR2 is FQNNGV. Trimming stripped 0 bases from V and 5 bases from J, with 7 bases between. This CDR3 reads CASSLELVETQYF. DNA of the CDR3: TGTGCCAGCAGCTTAGAGCTTGTGGAGACCCAGTACTTC.